One sample yielded the 30 T cell receptor beta chains listed below, sequenced in a study of shared clonotypes between healthy human individuals. Naive CD8 populations comprised CD45RO-negative cells positively selected for CCR7, excluding terminally differentiated effector memory CD45RA+ cells. Method: immunoSEQ multiplex PCR; TCRdb's copy keeps in-frame clones and lacks some. The table shows about 2.1 million clones, with about 93% occurring only once. The sample taken for sequencing was naive CD8+ T cells from PBMCs. The receptors were sampled from a man aged 18 to 29 in good health. Some clones in this sample may be carry-over from other donors' samples.

The chain couples TRBV7-9 to TRBJ1-1, with a tentative D call TRBD1 (5 bases). The germline V and J ends were trimmed by 5 bases and 3 bases, with 19 bases remaining between them. Germline values: CDR1 SEHNR, CDR2 FQNEAQ (reference sequence). This CDR3 spans 16 amino acids. The CDR3 DNA reads TGTGCCAGCAGCCCTTTTTGGGTCGGGGCGGACACTGAAGCTTTCTTT. Translation gives CASSPFWVGADTEAFF.

The V call is TRBV6-5, the J call TRBJ2-7; D perhaps matches TRBD2 (5 bases). In germline, CDR1 is MNHEY, CDR2 SVGAGI. Between the trimmed V and J ends, which lost 6 bases and 4 bases, there was a span of 13 bases. The CDR3 loop spans 13 amino acids. CDR3 protein: CASRDWGIYEQYF. The CDR3 coding sequence is TGTGCCAGCAGGGACTGGGGTATTTACGAGCAGTACTTC.

The chain combines TRBV6-6 with TRBJ2-2, with D possibly being TRBD1 or TRBD2 (5 bases each). V dropped 4 bases and J dropped 9 bases, with 15 bases sitting between them. The CDR3 length is 14 residues. The germline V gene has CDR1 MNHNY and CDR2 SVGAGI (reference sequence). The CDR3 loop is CASSLPGTARELFF. The CDR3 nucleotides read TGTGCCAGCAGTTTACCCGGGACGGCGCGGGAGCTGTTTTTT.

This chain links TRBV7-8 with TRBJ2-5, with TRBD2 as a possible D gene (5 bases). Germline-derived CDR1 and CDR2 are SGHVS and FQNEAQ. V was shortened by 5 bases and J by 0 bases, with 13 bases between the two germline ends. This CDR3 region has 15 residues. CDR3 sequence reads: CASSVEGQYQETQYF. Here the CDR3 DNA reads TGTGCCAGCAGCGTAGAGGGCCAGTACCAAGAGACCCAGTACTTC.

The chain combines TRBV28 with TRBJ2-2; no definite D call. Looked up from germline, CDR1 is MDHEN and CDR2 is SYDVKM. This CDR3 has 14 amino acids. The V gene lost 7 bases and the J gene lost 5 bases, with 14 bases spanning the gap. The CDR3 DNA reads TGTGCCAGCACGCCTTACCGGGTAACCGGGGAGCTGTTTTTT. This encodes CASTPYRVTGELFF.

The genes are TRBV4-1 and TRBJ2-7; 10 bases line up with TRBD2. The V and J ends lost 3 bases and 2 bases, in that order; junction bases with no gene match: 10. Germline lookup yields CDR1 MGHRA and CDR2 YSYEKL. The CDR3 spans 17 residues. The CDR3 DNA sequence: TGCGCCAGCAGCCAGGGGGACGGGACTAGCGCTACCTACGAGCAGTACTTC. Translation: CASSQGDGTSATYEQYF.

This chain links TRBV27 with TRBJ1-1; a weak D match, TRBD1 (6 bases). V was cut by 4 bases and J by 5 bases, with 14 bases left in between. Germline CDR1 is MNHEY and CDR2 is SMNVEV (reference sequence). The CDR3 consists of 14 residues. DNA of the CDR3: TGTGCCAGCAGTTGGCAGGGGATGGGTACTGAAGCTTTCTTT. Translated, it gives CASSWQGMGTEAFF.

V gene TRBV6-5 combines with J gene TRBJ1-2; the match to TRBD1 covers 11 bases. CDR3 length: 15 residues. The trim removed 0 bases at V and 7 bases at J, leaving 4 bases unmatched. Germline V gene lookup returns CDR1 MNHEY and CDR2 SVGAGI. CDR3 coding DNA: TGTGCCAGCAGTTACTCGCGGACAGGGGGCATTGGCTACACCTTC. Translated, it gives CASSYSRTGGIGYTF.

The V and J genes are TRBV6-4 and TRBJ2-3; D possibly corresponds to TRBD2 (5 bases). The CDR3 is made up of 15 amino acids. Trimming cost V 0 bases and J 1 base, with 8 bases left between them. From germline, CDR1 is MRHNA and CDR2 SNTAGT. CDR3 bases: TGTGCCAGCAGTGACTCTAGCGAGCGCACAGATACGCAGTATTTT. It translates to CASSDSSERTDTQYF.

The V call is TRBV4-1, the J call TRBJ2-7; no clear D gene. The length of the CDR3 is 15 residues. Germline CDR1 and CDR2: MGHRA and YSYEKL. Trimming took 0 bases from V and 4 from J, leaving 13 bases between them. The chain's CDR3 is CASSQEQGSFYEQYF. CDR3 bases: TGCGCCAGCAGCCAAGAACAAGGCAGCTTTTACGAGCAGTACTTC.

J is TRBJ2-3 and V is TRBV4-3; D might be TRBD2 (6 bases). Germline CDR1 LGHNA, CDR2 YSLEER. V shed 3 bases and J shed 4 bases, with 8 bases lying between them. This CDR3 spans 13 amino acids. The CDR3 protein is CASSQGTPDTQYF. CDR3 bases: TGCGCCAGCAGCCAGGGGACTCCAGATACGCAGTATTTT.

The chain uses TRBV28 and TRBJ1-2; 9 nucleotides match TRBD1. Germline V lookup: CDR1 MDHEN, CDR2 SYDVKM. This CDR3 has 16 amino acids. V lost 4 bases and J lost 7; bases outside the gene matches: 13. As DNA, the CDR3 is TGTGCCAGCAGTTACCCCGGGACAGGGCTGTATGGTGGCTACACCTTC. Protein sequence: CASSYPGTGLYGGYTF.

This chain joins TRBV6-4 and TRBJ2-1; 10 bases line up with TRBD2. The CDR3 length is 18 residues. After removal of 0 bases from V and 4 bases from J, the junction contained 9 bases not matched to a gene. Germline V gives CDR1 MRHNA, CDR2 SNTAGT. CDR3 amino acids: CASSDSGLAGVGYNEQFF. The CDR3 bases are TGTGCCAGCAGTGACTCCGGGCTAGCGGGAGTGGGATACAATGAGCAGTTCTTC.

In the case of this clone: Distinct nucleotide sequences in the sample also encode this CDR3. V usage is TRBV7-9 and J usage is TRBJ2-2; D not resolved. CDR3 length: 13 amino acids. Trimming removed 1 base at V and 1 base at J, with 1 base between. The germline V gene encodes CDR1 SEHNR and CDR2 FQNEAQ (reference sequence). The CDR3 sequence: CASSLENTGELFF. The CDR3 nucleotides read TGTGCCAGCAGCTTAGAGAACACCGGGGAGCTGTTTTTT.

The chain recombines TRBV11-2 with TRBJ2-3, with 14 positions matching TRBD2. There are 19 residues in the CDR3. In germline, CDR1 is SGHAT, CDR2 FQNNGV. V trimming: 5 bases; J trimming: 2 bases; junction bases outside the gene matches: 12. In nucleotides, the CDR3 is TGTGCCAGCAGCCATGGTGGGACTAGCGGGAGAATAATCACAGATACGCAGTATTTT. It is translated as CASSHGGTSGRIITDTQYF. Based on the CDR3 plus reference TRBV11-2 and TRBJ2-3, the full variable domain is EAGVAQSPRYKIIEKRQSVAFWCNPISGHATLYWYQQILGQGPKLLIQFQNNGVVDDSQLPKDRFSAERLKGVDSTLKIQPAKLEDSAVYLCASSHGGTSGRIITDTQYFGPGTRLTVL.

The V call is TRBV27, the J call TRBJ1-2, with D maybe TRBD1 (6 bases). V gave up 3 bases and J gave up 2 bases, with 16 bases separating them. Germline values: CDR1 MNHEY, CDR2 SMNVEV (reference sequence). There are 16 residues in the CDR3. In DNA, the CDR3 is TGTGCCAGCAGTTTTCTCTCTACAGGGAGGAACTATGGCTACACCTTC. Translating it yields CASSFLSTGRNYGYTF.

J is TRBJ2-5 and V is TRBV9; D unresolved. The germline V gene has CDR1 SGDLS and CDR2 YYNGEE. The V and J ends lost 0 bases and 7 bases respectively, with 13 bases between them. The CDR3 is 14 amino acids. CDR3 DNA: TGTGCCAGCAGCGTAGGTTCAGGTCCCGGGACCCAGTACTTC. Translation: CASSVGSGPGTQYF.

The rearrangement links TRBV5-1 to TRBJ2-7; D is possibly TRBD1 (8 bases). Germline V CDR1 and CDR2: SGHRS, YFSETQ. The CDR3 runs to 20 residues. V dropped 3 bases and J dropped 5 bases, with 33 bases sitting between them. The CDR3 coding sequence is TGCGCCAGCAGCTCCCACCTGGGACAGGCCCTTCTAGCGGAGGGCAACGAGCAGTACTTC. It translates to CASSSHLGQALLAEGNEQYF.

This rearrangement joins TRBV6-5 to TRBJ2-4; D ambiguous. The CDR3 consists of 13 residues. Germline values: CDR1 MNHEY, CDR2 SVGAGI. V was clipped by 0 bases and J by 10 bases, with 10 bases between them. CDR3 nucleotide sequence: TGTGCCAGCAGTTACTCTGACCGCTTAATTCAGTACTTC. This encodes CASSYSDRLIQYF.

This clone appeared a single time. The same CDR3 also results from other DNA sequences found in this sample. The J gene is TRBJ2-7, the V gene TRBV6-6; D may be TRBD1 (6 bases). This CDR3 comprises 15 residues. Germline values: CDR1 MNHNY, CDR2 SVGAGI (reference sequence). The ends were cut back, 0 bases at V and 2 bases at J, with 11 bases in the middle. CDR3: CASSYSVGAAYEQYF. DNA for the CDR3: TGTGCCAGCAGTTACTCCGTGGGGGCGGCCTACGAGCAGTACTTC.

CDR3 sequence: CASSTLRGEASTDTQYF. CDR3 coding DNA: TGTGCCAGCAGTACCCTCCGTGGGGAGGCTAGCACAGATACGCAGTATTTT. V usage is TRBV27 and J usage is TRBJ2-3, with D maybe TRBD2 (6 bases). Per the germline V gene, CDR1 is MNHEY and CDR2 is SMNVEV (reference sequence). The CDR3 extends over 17 amino acids. V shed 5 bases and J shed 0 bases, with 18 bases lying between them.

The V and J genes are TRBV7-9 and TRBJ2-7, with 7 nucleotides matching TRBD2. Germline CDR1 reads SEHNR; CDR2 reads FQNEAQ (reference sequence). The V segment lost 5 bases and the J segment 3 bases; nucleotides outside the gene matches: 7. The CDR3 is 14 amino acids. The CDR3 DNA reads as TGTGCCAGCAGCCCCGAACTAGCGAACTACGAGCAGTACTTC. As protein: CASSPELANYEQYF.

The V call is TRBV28, the J call TRBJ2-1; D is undetermined. The germline V gene encodes CDR1 MDHEN and CDR2 SYDVKM. This CDR3 has 12 amino acids. Trimming took off 7 bases at V and 8 bases at J, with 12 bases between the two ends. CDR3 coding DNA: TGTGCCAGCACTTGGTCCGCGGATGAGCAGTTCTTC. It specifies CASTWSADEQFF.

The chain has TRBV6-4 and TRBJ2-1; the match to TRBD2 covers 7 bases. The ends lost 6 bases at V and 5 bases at J; junction bases unmatched: 7. The CDR3 covers 14 residues. Germline CDR1 MRHNA, CDR2 SNTAGT. CDR3 nucleotides: TGTGCCAGCAGGCAGGTAGCGGGCGACAATGAGCAGTTCTTC. As protein: CASRQVAGDNEQFF.

This clone was counted once. The chain employs TRBV7-3 and TRBJ1-1; weak D call: TRBD1 (5 bases). This CDR3 is 13 amino acids long. V shed 7 bases and J shed 1 base, with 10 bases lying between them. CDR1 is SGHTA, CDR2 FQGTGA, per germline. As DNA, the CDR3 is TGTGCCAGCAAGCAGGGTCCGAACACTGAAGCTTTCTTT. Translated: CASKQGPNTEAFF.

The chain uses TRBV2 and TRBJ2-4, with D unclear. In germline, CDR1 is SNHLY, CDR2 FYNNEI. Trimming shortened V by 7 bases and J by 6 bases, and 4 bases separated the two germline ends. This CDR3 has 10 residues. DNA of the CDR3: TGTGCCAGCAATGGAAACATTCAGTACTTC. Its protein is CASNGNIQYF. The full variable domain, in which reference TRBV2 and TRBJ2-4 provide the parts outside the CDR3, is EPEVTQTPSHQVTQMGQEVILRCVPISNHLYFYWYRQILGQKVEFLVSFYNNEISEKSEIFDDQFSVERPDGSNFTLKIRSTKLEDSAMYFCASNGNIQYFGAGTRLSVL.

The rearrangement links TRBV7-9 to TRBJ2-2; TRBD1 agrees at 7 bases. With V trimmed by 7 bases and J by 2 bases, 10 bases remained unmatched. The germline gives CDR1 SEHNR, CDR2 FQNEAQ (reference sequence). The CDR3 covers 16 residues. The CDR3 coding sequence is TGTGCCAGCACTGGCGAGGGACAGAGAAACACCGGGGAGCTGTTTTTT. Its protein is CASTGEGQRNTGELFF. Variable domain in full (rest from reference TRBV7-9 and TRBJ2-2): DTGVSQNPRHKITKRGQNVTFRCDPISEHNRLYWYRQTLGQGPEFLTYFQNEAQLEKSRLLSDRFSAERPKGSFSTLEIQRTEQGDSAMYLCASTGEGQRNTGELFFGEGSRLTVL.

V usage is TRBV9 and J usage is TRBJ2-2; 10 bases line up with TRBD1. The V gene's germline CDR1 is SGDLS and CDR2 YYNGEE. CDR3 length: 15 amino acids. Unmatched junction bases numbered 4, after V lost 4 bases and J lost 4 bases. The CDR3 region is CASSSRTGGTGELFF. CDR3 in DNA: TGTGCCAGCAGCTCGAGGACAGGGGGCACCGGGGAGCTGTTTTTT.

V gene TRBV19 combines with J gene TRBJ1-1; no reliable D call. The CDR3 spans 11 residues. The V end was cut by 10 bases, the J end by 6 bases, with 12 bases between. CDR1 and CDR2 from the germline V gene are LNHDA and SQIVND (reference sequence). The CDR3 DNA is TGTGCCACTCTTGATGGGGCTGAAGCTTTCTTT. Its translation: CATLDGAEAFF.

The chain recombines TRBV11-2 with TRBJ2-2, with no clear D. The CDR3 runs to 14 residues. V was shortened by 1 base and J by 3 bases, with 6 bases between the two germline ends. CDR1 SGHAT and CDR2 FQNNGV come from the germline V gene. CDR3 nucleotides: TGTGCCAGCAGCTTAGGAGCGTACACCGGGGAGCTGTTTTTT. Translation: CASSLGAYTGELFF.